This entry lists 27 T cell receptor beta chains sequenced from one sample in a study of OX40 agonist ivuxolimab in advanced cancers. Assay used: immunoSEQ multiplex PCR; TCRdb lists only in-frame clones, some missing. The sample lists tens of thousands of clones, around 84% seen once, with around 0.99% in the top ten. The sequencing here drew on CD4+ or CD8+ T cells sorted from blood, taken in a trial of the OX40 agonist ivuxolimab. All receptors come from an adult with an advanced solid tumor such as melanoma, head and neck, liver or kidney cancer.

This sequence joins TRBV6-5 and TRBJ2-5, with D possibly being TRBD1 (5 bases). The CDR3 is 15 residues long. The V gene lost 0 bases and the J gene lost 3 bases, with 11 bases spanning the gap. Per germline, CDR1 MNHEY and CDR2 SVGAGI. The CDR3: CASSYSTARKETQYF. As DNA, the CDR3 is TGTGCCAGCAGTTACTCGACAGCACGGAAAGAGACCCAGTACTTC.

This clone was picked up a small number of times. The rearrangement uses TRBV7-3 and TRBJ2-5; tentatively, D is TRBD1 (6 bases). The V gene's germline CDR1 is SGHTA and CDR2 FQGTGA. The ends were cut back, 6 bases at V and 5 bases at J, with 22 bases in the middle. CDR3 length equals 16 residues. The CDR3 here is CASSPGGRGWGETQYF. CDR3 in DNA: TGTGCCAGCAGTCCGGGCGGCAGGGGATGGGGTGAGACCCAGTACTTC.

The genes are TRBV2 and TRBJ1-5; D is undetermined. Germline V CDR1 and CDR2: SNHLY, FYNNEI. Trimming left V 7 bases short and J 3 bases short, with 13 bases between. CDR3 length equals 14 residues. CDR3 DNA sequence: TGTGCCAGCAAAGCAGCGATCTACAATCAGCCCCAGCATTTT. Encoded protein: CASKAAIYNQPQHF. The full variable domain, in which reference TRBV2 and TRBJ1-5 provide the parts outside the CDR3, is EPEVTQTPSHQVTQMGQEVILRCVPISNHLYFYWYRQILGQKVEFLVSFYNNEISEKSEIFDDQFSVERPDGSNFTLKIRSTKLEDSAMYFCASKAAIYNQPQHFGDGTRLSIL.

CDR3 region: CASSMLGGRQPQHF. The CDR3 region has the DNA TGTGCCAGTAGTATGTTGGGGGGCCGTCAGCCCCAGCATTTT. This sequence joins TRBV19 and TRBJ1-5; D is possibly TRBD1 (6 bases). The CDR3 length is 14 residues. Germline-derived CDR1 and CDR2 are LNHDA and SQIVND (reference sequence). V lost 3 bases, J lost 6 bases, and 12 bases lay in between. Combining the CDR3 with reference TRBV19 and TRBJ1-5 gives the whole variable domain DGGITQSPKYLFRKEGQNVTLSCEQNLNHDAMYWYRQDPGQGLRLIYYSQIVNDFQKGDIAEGYSVSREKKESFPLTVTSAQKNPTAFYLCASSMLGGRQPQHFGDGTRLSIL.

This sequence joins TRBV7-9 and TRBJ1-2; D ambiguous. Germline CDR1 is SEHNR and CDR2 is FQNEAQ (reference sequence). The CDR3 is made up of 15 amino acids. Trimming cost V 5 bases and J 7 bases, with 20 bases left between them. The CDR3 protein is CASSGKSSVLGGYTF. The CDR3 nucleotides read TGTGCCAGCAGCGGAAAGTCGTCTGTACTGGGTGGCTACACCTTC.

The V gene is TRBV4-1, the J gene TRBJ1-5; 11 nucleotides match TRBD1. The CDR3 extends over 15 amino acids. The trim removed 4 bases at V and 13 bases at J, leaving 12 bases unmatched. The germline gives CDR1 MGHRA, CDR2 YSYEKL. CDR3 residues: CASSPDRGLAGLQHF. The CDR3 DNA is TGCGCCAGCAGCCCGGACAGGGGGCTTGCGGGCCTACAGCATTTT.

Of note for this clone: Other DNA variants within this sample encode the same CDR3. V and J are TRBV18 and TRBJ1-2; a possible D gene is TRBD1 (5 bases). The V end lost 3 bases, the J end lost 2 bases, and 7 bases lay between the germline ends. Germline CDR1 and CDR2: KGHSH and LQKENI. CDR3 size: 13 residues. This CDR3 is CASSPGGNYGYTF. The CDR3 nucleotides are TGTGCCAGCTCACCCGGGGGGAACTATGGCTACACCTTC.

The genes are TRBV15 and TRBJ1-3, with unresolved D. V dropped 6 bases and J dropped 0 bases, with 9 bases sitting between them. The CDR3 consists of 14 residues. In germline, CDR1 is LNHNV, CDR2 YYDKDF (reference sequence). CDR3: CATSWKTSGNTIYF. The CDR3 nucleotides read TGTGCCACCAGTTGGAAAACCTCTGGAAACACCATATATTTT. The full variable domain, in which reference TRBV15 and TRBJ1-3 provide the parts outside the CDR3, is DAMVIQNPRYQVTQFGKPVTLSCSQTLNHNVMYWYQQKSSQAPKLLFHYYDKDFNNEADTPDNFQSRRPNTSFCFLDIRSPGLGDTAMYLCATSWKTSGNTIYFGEGSWLTVV.

This chain connects TRBV7-2 to TRBJ2-5; perhaps TRBD1 as D (6 bases). V lost 6 bases and J 5 bases, leaving 10 bases between the germline ends. The CDR3 is 12 amino acids. Germline V gene data show CDR1 as SGHTA and CDR2 as FQGNSA. The CDR3 protein is CASSIRGETQYF. CDR3 nucleotides: TGTGCCAGCAGTATAAGGGGGGAGACCCAGTACTTC.

This chain links TRBV7-2 with TRBJ2-5; D call uncertain. Germline V gene lookup returns CDR1 SGHTA and CDR2 FQGNSA. This CDR3 region has 14 residues. Trimming removed 0 bases from V and 4 bases from J, with 9 bases in between. CDR3 sequence: CASSLAGGGETQYF. Written as DNA, the CDR3 is TGTGCCAGCAGCTTAGCGGGCGGCGGAGAGACCCAGTACTTC. The entire variable domain, with the rest obtained from reference TRBV7-2 and TRBJ2-5, is as follows: GAGVSQSPSNKVTEKGKDVELRCDPISGHTALYWYRQSLGQGLEFLIYFQGNSAPDKSGLPSDRFSAERTGGSVSTLTIQRTQQEDSAVYLCASSLAGGGETQYFGPGTRLLVL.

The chain carries TRBV2 and TRBJ2-7; D is possibly TRBD1 (6 bases). CDR1 is SNHLY and CDR2 is FYNNEI in the germline V gene. V was clipped by 6 bases and J by 7 bases, with 16 bases between them. The CDR3 length is 13 residues. CDR3 residues: CASSQGQGREQYF. The CDR3 nucleotides are TGTGCCAGCAGCCAGGGGCAGGGGCGAGAGCAGTACTTC.

This clone showed up just once. The V and J genes are TRBV2 and TRBJ2-5, with D perhaps matching TRBD2 (6 bases). This CDR3 is 14 amino acids long. Trimming pared 1 base from V and 5 bases from J, leaving 11 bases between. Germline V gene lookup returns CDR1 SNHLY and CDR2 FYNNEI. The CDR3 DNA reads TGTGCCAGCAGTGAAGGGAGGGTGCGGGAGACCCAGTACTTC. Translated, it gives CASSEGRVRETQYF.

The V gene is TRBV18, the J gene TRBJ1-3; D is ambiguous. V was cut by 3 bases and J by 0 bases, with 12 bases left in between. There are 16 residues in the CDR3. Germline V CDR1 and CDR2: KGHSH, LQKENI. DNA of the CDR3: TGTGCCAGCTCACCGCGGGCTCGTAACTCTGGAAACACCATATATTTT. Amino acids: CASSPRARNSGNTIYF.

The CDR3 spells CASSLRGGGDTQYF. The CDR3 DNA follows: TGTGCCAGCAGCTTACGGGGGGGAGGAGATACGCAGTATTTT. The J gene is TRBJ2-3, the V gene TRBV5-4, with 8 positions matching TRBD2. This CDR3 has 14 amino acids. Germline V lookup: CDR1 SGHNT, CDR2 YYREEE (reference sequence). Trimming took 2 bases from V and 5 from J; bases not matched to a gene: 4.

This rearrangement joins TRBV29-1 to TRBJ1-5; D is uncertain. The CDR3 extends over 13 amino acids. Looked up from germline, CDR1 is SQVTM and CDR2 is ANQGSEA. Trimming removed 2 bases at V and 3 bases at J, with 8 bases between. CDR3 loop: CSVETGANQPQHF. The CDR3 DNA reads as TGCAGCGTTGAAACCGGAGCCAATCAGCCCCAGCATTTT.

The sample holds one count of this clone. The chain couples TRBV6-5 to TRBJ1-1; a possible D gene is TRBD1 (6 bases). Germline-derived CDR1 and CDR2 are MNHEY and SVGAGI. Trimming cost V 4 bases and J 1 base, with 13 bases left between them. The CDR3 covers 15 residues. The CDR3 reads CASSSAPTGNTEAFF. The CDR3 region has the DNA TGTGCCAGCAGTTCGGCTCCGACAGGGAACACTGAAGCTTTCTTT.

The chain has TRBV5-4 and TRBJ2-7; TRBD2 aligns across 7 bases. The V and J ends lost 3 bases and 2 bases, in that order; junction bases with no gene match: 5. Germline loops: CDR1 SGHNT, CDR2 YYREEE (reference sequence). The CDR3 contains 14 residues. CDR3: CASSSRLATYEQYF. As DNA, the CDR3 is TGTGCCAGCAGCTCAAGACTAGCAACCTACGAGCAGTACTTC.

J is TRBJ2-5 and V is TRBV4-1; maybe TRBD2 (7 bases). Trimming took 0 bases from V and 4 from J, leaving 15 bases between them. CDR1 and CDR2 (germline): MGHRA, YSYEKL. The CDR3 totals 16 residues. CDR3 in amino acids: CASSQERGGRRETQYF. The CDR3 nucleotides are TGCGCCAGCAGCCAAGAGAGGGGGGGGCGTCGAGAGACCCAGTACTTC.

This clone was detected a few times. The chain is built from TRBV7-2 and TRBJ2-7; 10 bases are a match to TRBD1. Germline CDR1 and CDR2: SGHTA and FQGNSA. The CDR3 totals 15 residues. Losses at the gene ends were 5 bases for V and 5 bases for J; bases not matched to a gene: 9. The CDR3: CASSTSGTGANEQYF. In DNA form, the CDR3 reads TGTGCCAGCAGCACTTCCGGGACAGGGGCCAACGAGCAGTACTTC.

V usage is TRBV18 and J usage is TRBJ1-2; D unclear. The CDR3 is 15 amino acids. Trimming pared 4 bases from V and 7 bases from J, leaving 19 bases between. Germline V CDR1 and CDR2: KGHSH, LQKENI. In DNA form, the CDR3 reads TGTGCCAGCTCACGGCAGGATAAACCCCCGGTTGGCTACACCTTC. Translated, it gives CASSRQDKPPVGYTF.

The chain joins TRBV11-2 to TRBJ1-1; no clear D. V lost 5 bases, J lost 2 bases, and 6 bases lay in between. Per germline, CDR1 SGHAT and CDR2 FQNNGV. This CDR3 contains 12 residues. CDR3 protein: CASSRFNTEAFF. The CDR3 DNA sequence: TGTGCCAGCAGCCGGTTTAACACTGAAGCTTTCTTT.

The chain recombines TRBV11-2 with TRBJ2-5, with 8 bases aligning to TRBD1. The ends lost 8 bases at V and 4 bases at J; junction bases unmatched: 3. Germline values: CDR1 SGHAT, CDR2 FQNNGV. This CDR3 spans 12 amino acids. The CDR3 DNA reads as TGTGCCAGCTCCAGGGGGCTAGAGACCCAGTACTTC. This translates into CASSRGLETQYF.

Here the CDR3 DNA reads TGTGCCAGCAGCGTAGACTGGCGGGAGCCCCAGCATTTT. This sequence encodes CASSVDWREPQHF. The chain couples TRBV9 to TRBJ1-5; D gene uncertain. V lost 0 bases to trimming and J lost 8 bases, with 9 bases between them. CDR1 and CDR2 (germline): SGDLS, YYNGEE. CDR3 length: 13 amino acids.

The chain links TRBV6-5 to TRBJ1-2, with D perhaps TRBD1 (5 bases). V was cut by 6 bases and J by 0 bases, with 14 bases left in between. This CDR3 has 15 amino acids. Looked up from germline, CDR1 is MNHEY and CDR2 is SVGAGI. The CDR3 nucleotides read TGTGCCAGCAGCCCTGGGGGAAGAGCTAACTATGGCTACACCTTC. Encoded protein: CASSPGGRANYGYTF.

The chain has TRBV18 and TRBJ1-4; D is possibly TRBD1 (5 bases). The CDR3 covers 16 residues. V lost 2 bases, J lost 5 bases, and 15 bases lay in between. Germline CDR1 KGHSH, CDR2 LQKENI. This chain's CDR3 is CASSPDLGTGNEKLFF. In DNA form, the CDR3 reads TGTGCCAGCTCACCAGATTTAGGGACTGGGAATGAAAAACTGTTTTTT.

The gene calls are TRBV9 and TRBJ2-7; D possibly corresponds to TRBD2 (6 bases). CDR3 length equals 14 residues. Germline V gene sequence: CDR1 SGDLS, CDR2 YYNGEE. Trimming shortened V by 1 base and J by 5 bases, and 13 bases separated the two germline ends. The CDR3 protein is CASSVNPSGDEQYF. DNA for the CDR3: TGTGCCAGCAGCGTAAACCCCTCGGGGGACGAGCAGTACTTC. Based on the CDR3 plus reference TRBV9 and TRBJ2-7, the full variable domain is DSGVTQTPKHLITATGQRVTLRCSPRSGDLSVYWYQQSLDQGLQFLIQYYNGEERAKGNILERFSAQQFPDLHSELNLSSLELGDSALYFCASSVNPSGDEQYFGPGTRLTVT.

The chain joins TRBV19 to TRBJ1-2; a weak D match, TRBD1 (6 bases). Germline-derived CDR1 and CDR2 are LNHDA and SQIVND (reference sequence). The CDR3 length is 18 residues. V dropped 0 bases and J dropped 2 bases, with 19 bases sitting between them. The CDR3 region is CASSIDLIAGTSNYGYTF. CDR3 DNA: TGTGCCAGTAGTATAGATCTAATCGCCGGGACAAGCAACTATGGCTACACCTTC. Drawing the rest from reference TRBV19 and TRBJ1-2, the complete variable domain is DGGITQSPKYLFRKEGQNVTLSCEQNLNHDAMYWYRQDPGQGLRLIYYSQIVNDFQKGDIAEGYSVSREKKESFPLTVTSAQKNPTAFYLCASSIDLIAGTSNYGYTFGSGTRLTVV.